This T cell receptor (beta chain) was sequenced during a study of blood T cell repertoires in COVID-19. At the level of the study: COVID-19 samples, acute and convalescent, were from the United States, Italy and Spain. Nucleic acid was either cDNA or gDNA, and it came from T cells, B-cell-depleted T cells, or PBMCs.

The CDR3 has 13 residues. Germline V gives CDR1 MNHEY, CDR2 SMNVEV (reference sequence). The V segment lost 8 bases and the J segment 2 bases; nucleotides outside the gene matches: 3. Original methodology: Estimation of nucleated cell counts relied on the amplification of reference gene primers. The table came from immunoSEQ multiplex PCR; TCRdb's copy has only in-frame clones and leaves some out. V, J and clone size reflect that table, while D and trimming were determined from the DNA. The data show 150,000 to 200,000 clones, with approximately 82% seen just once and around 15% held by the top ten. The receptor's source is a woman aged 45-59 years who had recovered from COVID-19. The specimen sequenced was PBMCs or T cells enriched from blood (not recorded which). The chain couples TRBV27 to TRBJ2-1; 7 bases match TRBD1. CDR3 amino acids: CASQGQPYNEQFF. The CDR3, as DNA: TGTGCCAGCCAGGGACAGCCCTACAATGAGCAGTTCTTC.